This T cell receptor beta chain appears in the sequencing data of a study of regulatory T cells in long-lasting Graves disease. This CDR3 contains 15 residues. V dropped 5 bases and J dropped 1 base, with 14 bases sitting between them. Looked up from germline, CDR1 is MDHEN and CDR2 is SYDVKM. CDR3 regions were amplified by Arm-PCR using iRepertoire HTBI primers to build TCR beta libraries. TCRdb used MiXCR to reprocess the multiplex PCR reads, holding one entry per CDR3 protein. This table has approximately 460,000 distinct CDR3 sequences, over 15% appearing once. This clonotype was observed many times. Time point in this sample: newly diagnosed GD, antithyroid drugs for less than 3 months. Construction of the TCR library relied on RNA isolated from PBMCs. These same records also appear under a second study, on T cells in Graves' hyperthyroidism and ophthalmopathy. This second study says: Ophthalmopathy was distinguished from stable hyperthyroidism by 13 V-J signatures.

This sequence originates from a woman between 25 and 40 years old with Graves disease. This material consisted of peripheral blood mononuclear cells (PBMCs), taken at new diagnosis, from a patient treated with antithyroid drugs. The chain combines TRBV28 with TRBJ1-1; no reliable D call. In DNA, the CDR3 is TGTGCCAGCAGTCGATCGAATTGGGGGAACACTGAAGCTTTCTTT. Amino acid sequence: CASSRSNWGNTEAFF.